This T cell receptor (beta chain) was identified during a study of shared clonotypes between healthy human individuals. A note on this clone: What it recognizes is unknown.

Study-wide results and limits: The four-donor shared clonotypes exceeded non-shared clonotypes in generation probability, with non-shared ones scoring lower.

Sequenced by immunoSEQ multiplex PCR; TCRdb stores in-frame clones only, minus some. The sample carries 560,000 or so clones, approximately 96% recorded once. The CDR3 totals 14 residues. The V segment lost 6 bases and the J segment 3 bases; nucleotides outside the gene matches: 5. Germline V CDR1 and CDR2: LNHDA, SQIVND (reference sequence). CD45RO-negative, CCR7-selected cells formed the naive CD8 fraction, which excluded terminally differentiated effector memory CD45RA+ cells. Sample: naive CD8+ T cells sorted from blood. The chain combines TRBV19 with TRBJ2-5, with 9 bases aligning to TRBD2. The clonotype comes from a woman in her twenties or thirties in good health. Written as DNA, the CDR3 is TGTGCCAGTAGCCTAGCGGGAACAAAAGAGACCCAGTACTTC. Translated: CASSLAGTKETQYF.